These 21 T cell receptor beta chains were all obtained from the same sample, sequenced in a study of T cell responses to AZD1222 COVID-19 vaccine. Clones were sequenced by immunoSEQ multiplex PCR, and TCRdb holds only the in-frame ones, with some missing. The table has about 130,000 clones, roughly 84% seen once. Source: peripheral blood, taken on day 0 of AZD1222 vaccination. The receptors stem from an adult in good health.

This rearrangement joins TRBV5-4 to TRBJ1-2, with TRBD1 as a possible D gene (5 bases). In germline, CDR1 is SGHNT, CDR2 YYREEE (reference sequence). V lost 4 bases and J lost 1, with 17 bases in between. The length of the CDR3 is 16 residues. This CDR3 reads CASSRSSQGFNYGYTF. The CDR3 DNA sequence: TGTGCCAGCAGCCGAAGCTCGCAGGGCTTTAACTATGGCTACACCTTC. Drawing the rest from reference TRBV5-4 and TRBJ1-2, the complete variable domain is ETGVTQSPTHLIKTRGQQVTLRCSSQSGHNTVSWYQQALGQGPQFIFQYYREEENGRGNFPPRFSGLQFPNYSSELNVNALELDDSALYLCASSRSSQGFNYGYTFGSGTRLTVV.

CDR3 sequence: CASSFGTSGESYNEQFF. The CDR3 DNA sequence: TGTGCCAGCAGCTTTGGGACTAGCGGGGAATCCTACAATGAGCAGTTCTTC. This sequence joins TRBV11-3 and TRBJ2-1; 13 bases are shared with TRBD2. This CDR3 has 17 amino acids. From germline, CDR1 is SGHNT and CDR2 YENEEA. V shed 3 bases, J shed 1 base, and the junction held 3 bases outside the gene matches.

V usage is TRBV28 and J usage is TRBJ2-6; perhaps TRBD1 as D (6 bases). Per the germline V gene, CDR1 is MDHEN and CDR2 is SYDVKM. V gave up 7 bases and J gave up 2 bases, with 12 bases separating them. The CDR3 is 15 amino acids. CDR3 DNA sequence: TGTGCCAGCACCCTAACAGGGACTGGGGCCAACGTCCTGACTTTC. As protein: CASTLTGTGANVLTF.

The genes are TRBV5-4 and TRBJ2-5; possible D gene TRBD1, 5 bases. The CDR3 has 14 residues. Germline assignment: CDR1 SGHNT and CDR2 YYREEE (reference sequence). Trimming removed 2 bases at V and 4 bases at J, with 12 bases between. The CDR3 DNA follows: TGTGCCAGCAGCTTTGGTTCAGGGCTAGAGACCCAGTACTTC. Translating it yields CASSFGSGLETQYF.

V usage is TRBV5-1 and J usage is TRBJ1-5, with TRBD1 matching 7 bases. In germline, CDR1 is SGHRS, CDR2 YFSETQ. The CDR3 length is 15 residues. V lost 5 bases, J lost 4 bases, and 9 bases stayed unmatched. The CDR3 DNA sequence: TGCGCCAGCAGTCCCGCGGGACAGACAAATCAGCCCCAGCATTTT. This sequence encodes CASSPAGQTNQPQHF.

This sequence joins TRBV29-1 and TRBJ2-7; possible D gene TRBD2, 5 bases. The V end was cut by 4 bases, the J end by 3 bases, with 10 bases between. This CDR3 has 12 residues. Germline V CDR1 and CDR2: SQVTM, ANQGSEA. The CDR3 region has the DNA TGCAGCGTTGTCCCCGGGAACTACGAGCAGTACTTC. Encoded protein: CSVVPGNYEQYF.

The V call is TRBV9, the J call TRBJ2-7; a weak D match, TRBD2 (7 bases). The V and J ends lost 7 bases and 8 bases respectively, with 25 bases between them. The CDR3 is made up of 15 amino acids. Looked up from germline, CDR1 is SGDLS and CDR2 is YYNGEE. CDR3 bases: TGTGCCAGCTCGGAGGGGGGGGACCTTACTACGAAGCAGTACTTC. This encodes CASSEGGDLTTKQYF.

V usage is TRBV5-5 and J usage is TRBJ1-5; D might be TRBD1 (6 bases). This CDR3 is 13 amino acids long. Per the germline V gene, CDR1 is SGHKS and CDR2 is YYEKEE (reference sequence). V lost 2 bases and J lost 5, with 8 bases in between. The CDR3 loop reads CASSLQGDQPQHF. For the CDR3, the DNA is TGTGCCAGCAGCTTACAGGGCGATCAGCCCCAGCATTTT.

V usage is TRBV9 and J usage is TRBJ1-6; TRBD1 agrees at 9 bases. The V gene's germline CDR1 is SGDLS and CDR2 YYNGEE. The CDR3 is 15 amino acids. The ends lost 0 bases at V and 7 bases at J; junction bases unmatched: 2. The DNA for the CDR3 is TGTGCCAGCAGCGTAGGGGACAGGGAAAATTCACCCCTCCACTTT. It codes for CASSVGDRENSPLHF.

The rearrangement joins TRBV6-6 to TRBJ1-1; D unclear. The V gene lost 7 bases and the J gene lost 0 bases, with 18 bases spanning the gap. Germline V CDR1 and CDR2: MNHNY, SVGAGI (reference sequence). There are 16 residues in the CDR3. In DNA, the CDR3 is TGTGCCAGCACCTCCGGGGAACTACCTTTGAACACTGAAGCTTTCTTT. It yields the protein CASTSGELPLNTEAFF.

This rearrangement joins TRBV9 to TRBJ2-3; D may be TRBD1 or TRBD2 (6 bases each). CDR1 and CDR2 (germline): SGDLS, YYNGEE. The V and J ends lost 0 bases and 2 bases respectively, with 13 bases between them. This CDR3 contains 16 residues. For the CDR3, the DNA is TGTGCCAGCAGCGTAGTCGAGGGGGGCTTCACAGATACGCAGTATTTT. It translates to CASSVVEGGFTDTQYF.

CDR3 bases: TGTGCCAGCAGAAAGGCCGGGACTAGCGAAAGCAGGAATGAGCAGTTCTTC. Its translation is CASRKAGTSESRNEQFF. The rearrangement joins TRBV5-6 to TRBJ2-1, with 10 bases matching TRBD2. Germline CDR1 is SGHDT and CDR2 is YYEEEE. The CDR3 consists of 17 residues. V shed 5 bases and J 7 bases; nucleotides not matched to a gene: 15.

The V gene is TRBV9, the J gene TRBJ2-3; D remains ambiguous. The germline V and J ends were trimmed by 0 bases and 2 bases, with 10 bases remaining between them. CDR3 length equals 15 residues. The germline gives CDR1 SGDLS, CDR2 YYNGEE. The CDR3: CASSVAPQDTDTQYF. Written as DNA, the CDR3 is TGTGCCAGCAGCGTAGCCCCTCAAGACACAGATACGCAGTATTTT.

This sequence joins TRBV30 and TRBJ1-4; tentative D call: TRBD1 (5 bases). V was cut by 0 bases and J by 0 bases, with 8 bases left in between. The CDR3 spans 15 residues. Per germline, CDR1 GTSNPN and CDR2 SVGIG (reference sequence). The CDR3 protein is CAWSVWDPTNEKLFF. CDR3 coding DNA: TGTGCCTGGAGTGTTTGGGACCCAACTAATGAAAAACTGTTTTTT.

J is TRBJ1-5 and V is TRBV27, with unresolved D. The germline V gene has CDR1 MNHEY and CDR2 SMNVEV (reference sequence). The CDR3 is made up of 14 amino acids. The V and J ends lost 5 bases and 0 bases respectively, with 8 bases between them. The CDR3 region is CASSPTSSNQPQHF. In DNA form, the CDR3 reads TGTGCCAGCAGTCCCACCAGTAGCAATCAGCCCCAGCATTTT.

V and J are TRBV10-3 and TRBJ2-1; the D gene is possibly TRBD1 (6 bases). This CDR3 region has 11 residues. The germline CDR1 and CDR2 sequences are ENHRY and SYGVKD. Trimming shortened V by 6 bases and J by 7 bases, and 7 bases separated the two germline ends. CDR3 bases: TGTGCCATCAGCAGGGGAAATGAGCAGTTCTTC. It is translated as CAISRGNEQFF.

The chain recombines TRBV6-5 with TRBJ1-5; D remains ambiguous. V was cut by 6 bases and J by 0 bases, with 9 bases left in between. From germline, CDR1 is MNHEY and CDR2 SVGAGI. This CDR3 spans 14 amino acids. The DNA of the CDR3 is TGTGCCAGCAGAGCAGCCGGTAGCAATCAGCCCCAGCATTTT. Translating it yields CASRAAGSNQPQHF.

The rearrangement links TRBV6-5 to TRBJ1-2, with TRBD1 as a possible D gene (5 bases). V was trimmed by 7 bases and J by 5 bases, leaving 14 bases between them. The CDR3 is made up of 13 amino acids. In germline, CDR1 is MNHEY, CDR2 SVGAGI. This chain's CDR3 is CASTSDSVYGYTF. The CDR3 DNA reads TGTGCCAGCACCTCCGACAGCGTTTATGGCTACACCTTC.

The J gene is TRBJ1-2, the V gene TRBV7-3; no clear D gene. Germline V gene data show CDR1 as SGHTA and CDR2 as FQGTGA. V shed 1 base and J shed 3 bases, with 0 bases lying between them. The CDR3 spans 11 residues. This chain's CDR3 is CASSLNYGYTF. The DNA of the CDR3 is TGTGCCAGCAGCTTAAACTATGGCTACACCTTC.

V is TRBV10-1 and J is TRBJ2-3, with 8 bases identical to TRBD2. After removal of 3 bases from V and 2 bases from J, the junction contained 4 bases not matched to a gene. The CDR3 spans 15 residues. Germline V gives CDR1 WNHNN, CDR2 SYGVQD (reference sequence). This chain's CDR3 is CASSEGAGDTDTQYF. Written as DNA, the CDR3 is TGCGCCAGCAGTGAAGGAGCGGGGGACACAGATACGCAGTATTTT.

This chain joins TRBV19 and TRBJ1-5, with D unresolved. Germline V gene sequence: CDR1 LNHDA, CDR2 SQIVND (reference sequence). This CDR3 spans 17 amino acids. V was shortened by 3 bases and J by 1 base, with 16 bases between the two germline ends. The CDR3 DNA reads TGTGCCAGTAGTATTTCAGGAAAAAGTTGGAGCAATCAGCCCCAGCATTTT. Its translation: CASSISGKSWSNQPQHF.